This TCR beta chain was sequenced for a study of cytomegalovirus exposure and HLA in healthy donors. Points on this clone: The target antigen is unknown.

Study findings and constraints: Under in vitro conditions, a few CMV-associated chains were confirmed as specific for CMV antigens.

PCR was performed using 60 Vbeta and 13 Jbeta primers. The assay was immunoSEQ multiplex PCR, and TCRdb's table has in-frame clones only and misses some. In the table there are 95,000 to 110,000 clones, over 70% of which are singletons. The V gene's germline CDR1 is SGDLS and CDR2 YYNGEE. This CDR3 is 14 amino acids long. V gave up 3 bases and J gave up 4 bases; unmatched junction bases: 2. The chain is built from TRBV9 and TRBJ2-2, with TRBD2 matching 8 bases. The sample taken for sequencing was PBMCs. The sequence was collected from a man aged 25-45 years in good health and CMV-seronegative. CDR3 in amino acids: CASSATSGTGELFF. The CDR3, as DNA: TGTGCCAGCAGCGCCACTAGCGGCACCGGGGAGCTGTTTTTT.